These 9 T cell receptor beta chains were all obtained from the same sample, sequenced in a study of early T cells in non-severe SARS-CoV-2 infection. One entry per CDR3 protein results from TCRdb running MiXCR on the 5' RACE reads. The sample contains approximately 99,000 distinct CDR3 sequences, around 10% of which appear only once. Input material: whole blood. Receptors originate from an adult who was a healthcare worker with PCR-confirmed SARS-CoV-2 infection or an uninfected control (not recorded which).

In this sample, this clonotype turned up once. The CDR3 is CATSRVLGDTEAFF. The DNA for the CDR3 is TGTGCCACCAGCAGAGTTCTAGGGGACACTGAAGCTTTCTTT. V gene TRBV15 combines with J gene TRBJ1-1, with a tentative D call TRBD1 (5 bases). Germline V CDR1 and CDR2: LNHNV, YYDKDF (reference sequence). There are 14 residues in the CDR3. Trimming shortened V by 1 base and J by 3 bases, and 9 bases separated the two germline ends.

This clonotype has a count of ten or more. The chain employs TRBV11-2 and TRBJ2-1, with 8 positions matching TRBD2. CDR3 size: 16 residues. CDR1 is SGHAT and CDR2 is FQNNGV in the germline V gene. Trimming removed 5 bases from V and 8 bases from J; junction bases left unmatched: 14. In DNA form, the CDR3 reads TGTGCCAGCAGCCACGCGGGGGGCGCCGCACAGGATGAGCAGTTCTTC. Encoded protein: CASSHAGGAAQDEQFF.

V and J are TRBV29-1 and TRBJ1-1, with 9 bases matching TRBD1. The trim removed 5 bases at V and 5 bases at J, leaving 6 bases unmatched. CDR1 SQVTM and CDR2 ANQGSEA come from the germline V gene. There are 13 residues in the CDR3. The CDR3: CSVLHRGLTEAFF. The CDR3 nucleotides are TGCAGCGTTTTACACAGGGGGCTGACTGAAGCTTTCTTT.

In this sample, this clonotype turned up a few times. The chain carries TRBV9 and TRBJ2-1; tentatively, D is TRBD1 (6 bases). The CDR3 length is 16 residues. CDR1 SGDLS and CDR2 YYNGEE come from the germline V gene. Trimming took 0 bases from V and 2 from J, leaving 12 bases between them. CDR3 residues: CASSVEGERAYNEQFF. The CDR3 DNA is TGTGCCAGCAGCGTAGAGGGGGAACGGGCCTACAATGAGCAGTTCTTC.

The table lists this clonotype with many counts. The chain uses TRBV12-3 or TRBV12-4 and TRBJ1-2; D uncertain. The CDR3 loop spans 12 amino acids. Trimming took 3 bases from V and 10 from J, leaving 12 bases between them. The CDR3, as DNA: TGTGCCAGCAGTTTCGGAGTTAGGGCCTACACCTTC. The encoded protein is CASSFGVRAYTF.

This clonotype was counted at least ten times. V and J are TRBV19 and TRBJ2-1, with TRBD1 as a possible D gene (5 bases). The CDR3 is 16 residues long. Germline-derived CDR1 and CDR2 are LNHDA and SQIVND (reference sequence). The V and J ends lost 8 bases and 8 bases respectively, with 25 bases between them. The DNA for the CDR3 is TGTGCCAGTCGCCTGCCGGGTCAGGGTTTAAAGGATGAGCAGTTCTTC. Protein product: CASRLPGQGLKDEQFF.

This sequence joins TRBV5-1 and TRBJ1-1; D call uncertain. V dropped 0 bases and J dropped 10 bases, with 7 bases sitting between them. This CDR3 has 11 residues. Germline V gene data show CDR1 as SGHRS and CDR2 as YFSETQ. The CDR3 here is CASSLGFLAFF. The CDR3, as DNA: TGCGCCAGCAGCTTGGGGTTCCTAGCTTTCTTT. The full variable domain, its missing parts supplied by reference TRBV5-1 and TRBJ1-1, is KAGVTQTPRYLIKTRGQQVTLSCSPISGHRSVSWYQQTPGQGLQFLFEYFSETQRNKGNFPGRFSGRQFSNSRSEMNVSTLELGDSALYLCASSLGFLAFFGQGTRLTVV.

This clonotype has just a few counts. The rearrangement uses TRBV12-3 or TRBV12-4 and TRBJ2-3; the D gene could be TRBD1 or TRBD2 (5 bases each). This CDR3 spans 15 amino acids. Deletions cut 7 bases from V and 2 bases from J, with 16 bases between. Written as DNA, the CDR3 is TGTGCCAGCACCCCGTTGGGGACCTACACAGATACGCAGTATTTT. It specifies CASTPLGTYTDTQYF.

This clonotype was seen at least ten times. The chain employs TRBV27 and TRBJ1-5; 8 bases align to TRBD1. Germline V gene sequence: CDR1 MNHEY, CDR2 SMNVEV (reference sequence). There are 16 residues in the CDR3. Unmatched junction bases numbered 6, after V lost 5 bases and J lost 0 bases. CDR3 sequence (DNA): TGTGCCAGCAGTCCACTCGGGACAGGTAGCAATCAGCCCCAGCATTTT. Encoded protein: CASSPLGTGSNQPQHF.